These T cell receptor beta chains were read from a single sample in a study of a mutant IDH1 vaccine in newly diagnosed glioma. Antigen specificity for these receptors is unknown. Measured with immunoSEQ multiplex PCR; TCRdb has only the in-frame clones, and not every one. The top ten hold around 8% of the sample, which has 50,000 to 70,000 clones, around 80% seen once. The material sequenced was PBMCs, taken from a glioma patient whose treatment included an IDH1 peptide vaccine. Receptor source: a woman in her thirties or forties with glioma. Some clones in this sample may be carry-over from other donors' samples. The CDR3 runs from the conserved cysteine through the conserved F or W. The order of the fields is D gene, V gene, clone size, J gene, CDR3 DNA, CDR3 protein. The D gene is left open where the match is weak. Expanded clones are given a class, and other clones once, few, many or no size at all.

D: -; V: TRBV5-1; size: -; J: TRBJ2-7; DNA: TGCGCCAGCAGCTTGGCCCCAGGGGCGGATCGGTACGAGCAGTACTTC; CDR3: CASSLAPGADRYEQYF
D: -; V: TRBV18; size: -; J: TRBJ1-2; DNA: TGTGCCAGCTCACCAACCCGGGGTACCGGGACCCCTTCCTTC; CDR3: CASSPTRGTGTPSF
D: TRBD2; V: TRBV5-1; size: -; J: TRBJ2-5; DNA: TGCGCCAGCAGCCTTGCCGGACTAGCGGGGGCCTGGGGGTACTTC; CDR3: CASSLAGLAGAWGYF
D: -; V: TRBV7-2; size: -; J: TRBJ2-3; DNA: TGTGCCAGCAGCCCGAGCACAGATACGCAGTATTTT; CDR3: CASSPSTDTQYF
D: -; V: TRBV4-1; size: -; J: TRBJ1-1; DNA: TGCGCCAGCAGCCATCCCACGGGGGGCGATACTGAAGCTTTCTTT; CDR3: CASSHPTGGDTEAFF
D: TRBD1; V: TRBV7-2; size: -; J: TRBJ1-1; DNA: TGTGCCAGCAGCTTAGCCCGACAGGGGAATGAAGCTTTCTTT; CDR3: CASSLARQGNEAFF
D: TRBD1; V: TRBV9; size: -; J: TRBJ1-2; DNA: TGTGCCAGCAGCCTCCGGGACAGAGCTAACTATGGCTACACCTTC; CDR3: CASSLRDRANYGYTF
D: -; V: TRBV7-2; size: -; J: TRBJ1-2; DNA: TGTGCCAGCAGCTTAATCGTCGGTAAGGGTCAAGGCTACACCTTC; CDR3: CASSLIVGKGQGYTF
D: -; V: TRBV29-1; size: -; J: TRBJ2-3; DNA: TGCAGCGTGGAAGGGGGAGGGCGGAGCGTTGATACGCAGTATTTT; CDR3: CSVEGGGRSVDTQYF
D: TRBD2; V: TRBV4-2; size: -; J: TRBJ2-1; DNA: TGTGCCAGCAGCCTTAACCCTAGCGGGGCCCGTGAGCAGTTCTTC; CDR3: CASSLNPSGAREQFF
D: -; V: TRBV18; size: -; J: TRBJ2-3; DNA: TGTGCCAGCTCCAGGGCTAGTCCATCAGATACGCAGTATTTT; CDR3: CASSRASPSDTQYF
D: TRBD1; V: TRBV2; size: -; J: TRBJ2-7; DNA: TGTGCCAGCAGTGCAGGGGGCCCCGAGCAGTACTTC; CDR3: CASSAGGPEQYF
D: -; V: TRBV5-4; size: -; J: TRBJ2-5; DNA: TGTGCCAGCAGCTTGGGGACCGCGATGGGCGAGACCCAGTACTTC; CDR3: CASSLGTAMGETQYF
D: -; V: TRBV19; size: few; J: TRBJ1-1; DNA: TGTGCCAGTAGTAGTGGGACTTACACTGAAGCTTTCTTT; CDR3: CASSSGTYTEAFF
D: -; V: TRBV4-1; size: -; J: TRBJ2-5; DNA: TGCGCCAGCAGCCACCCCCAAGAGACCCAGTACTTC; CDR3: CASSHPQETQYF
D: -; V: TRBV27; size: -; J: TRBJ2-1; DNA: TGTGCCAGCAGTTTGGGTTATGCGGGGACTTCTTACAATGAGCAGTTCTTC; CDR3: CASSLGYAGTSYNEQFF
D: -; V: TRBV5-6; size: few; J: TRBJ1-1; DNA: TGTGCCAGCAGCTTGGGGAATGGGGCTTTCTTT; CDR3: CASSLGNGAFF
D: -; V: TRBV7-8; size: -; J: TRBJ1-5; DNA: TGTGCCAGCAGGCCGGGGTCCCGGGGGGGCAATCAGCCCCAGCATTTT; CDR3: CASRPGSRGGNQPQHF
D: TRBD1; V: TRBV29-1; size: -; J: TRBJ1-4; DNA: TGCAGCGTGGCCGGGACAGCTAATGAAAAACTGTTTTTT; CDR3: CSVAGTANEKLFF
D: -; V: TRBV7-8; size: -; J: TRBJ2-3; DNA: TGTGCCAGCAGCCGACCGATCCGTTGGACGCAGTATTTT; CDR3: CASSRPIRWTQYF
D: -; V: TRBV13; size: -; J: TRBJ1-1; DNA: TGTGCCAGCAGCGTCACTTTGGACGCTTTCTTT; CDR3: CASSVTLDAFF
D: -; V: TRBV6-1; size: -; J: TRBJ1-2; DNA: TGTGCCAGCAGTGAAGTCGCAACATTCGCCTCTTATGGCTACACCTTC; CDR3: CASSEVATFASYGYTF
D: -; V: TRBV5-6; size: -; J: TRBJ1-5; DNA: TGTGCCAGCAGCTTCGGAGGGGGTTATAGCAATCAGCCCCAGCATTTT; CDR3: CASSFGGGYSNQPQHF
D: -; V: TRBV7-9; size: -; J: TRBJ1-5; DNA: TGTGCCAGCAGCTTAGAGGGGAGCAATCAGCCCCAGCATTTT; CDR3: CASSLEGSNQPQHF
D: -; V: TRBV27; size: once; J: TRBJ2-5; DNA: TGTGCCAGCAGTTCCCGGATGGGGCCGACCCAGTACTTC; CDR3: CASSSRMGPTQYF
D: TRBD1; V: TRBV5-6; size: -; J: TRBJ2-5; DNA: TGTGCCAGCACCTTGAGGCGACAGGGGGCTTTGGAGACCCAGTACTTC; CDR3: CASTLRRQGALETQYF
D: -; V: TRBV2; size: -; J: TRBJ1-1; DNA: TGTGCCAGCAAATCAGAGTGGGGGGTGAACACTGAAGCTTTCTTT; CDR3: CASKSEWGVNTEAFF
D: -; V: TRBV6-5; size: many; J: TRBJ1-2; DNA: TGTGCCAGCACGCAGGGGCGGGATGGCTACACCTTC; CDR3: CASTQGRDGYTF
D: -; V: TRBV7-9; size: -; J: TRBJ2-7; DNA: TGTGCCAGCAGCTTCCAGGGCGGCTCCTACGAGCAGTACTTC; CDR3: CASSFQGGSYEQYF
D: -; V: TRBV6-1; size: once; J: TRBJ2-7; DNA: TGTGCCAGCAGTGAAGCACCAGGGGCCGTCTGGTACGAGCAGTACTTC; CDR3: CASSEAPGAVWYEQYF
D: -; V: TRBV5-1; size: -; J: TRBJ1-1; DNA: TGCGCCAGCAGCTTGGAGGTGAGGAACACTGAAGCTTTCTTT; CDR3: CASSLEVRNTEAFF
D: TRBD1; V: TRBV4-1; size: -; J: TRBJ2-7; DNA: TGCGCCAGCAGCCATGCTACAGGGGGAAAAGACGAGCAGTACTTC; CDR3: CASSHATGGKDEQYF
D: -; V: TRBV10-3; size: -; J: TRBJ2-4; DNA: TGTGCCATCAGTGAGTCGATTCCAGGGGTGAACATTCAGTACTTC; CDR3: CAISESIPGVNIQYF
D: -; V: TRBV7-9; size: -; J: TRBJ1-2; DNA: TGTGCCAGCACCCCTCCCGATCGACCTTATGGCTACACCTTC; CDR3: CASTPPDRPYGYTF
D: -; V: TRBV6-6; size: -; J: TRBJ1-5; DNA: TGTGCCAGCAGTTACGGGTCCGGGGGCCAGCCCCAGCATTTT; CDR3: CASSYGSGGQPQHF
D: -; V: TRBV5-6; size: -; J: TRBJ2-3; DNA: TGTGCCAGCAGCGGATCCAGGGGAAAGGGAGATACGCAGTATTTT; CDR3: CASSGSRGKGDTQYF
D: -; V: TRBV2; size: few; J: TRBJ1-5; DNA: TGTGCCAGCAGTGCCCCTCTCGGGGCCGCGGGCAATCAGCCCCAGCATTTT; CDR3: CASSAPLGAAGNQPQHF
D: TRBD1; V: TRBV27; size: -; J: TRBJ1-5; DNA: TGTGCCAGCAGTTTAAGGGACAGGTATCAGCCCCAGCATTTT; CDR3: CASSLRDRYQPQHF
D: -; V: TRBV18; size: -; J: TRBJ1-2; DNA: TGTGCCAGCTCACAGGGACGGGCCCAGGACTATGGCTACACCTTC; CDR3: CASSQGRAQDYGYTF
D: -; V: TRBV10-3; size: -; J: TRBJ1-5; DNA: TGTGCCATCAGTGGAGGGTTCGGGAGCAATCAGCCCCAGCATTTT; CDR3: CAISGGFGSNQPQHF
D: -; V: TRBV30; size: -; J: TRBJ1-1; DNA: TGTGCCTGGAGTGATGAGGACACTGAAGCTTTCTTT; CDR3: CAWSDEDTEAFF
D: TRBD1; V: TRBV7-3; size: -; J: TRBJ2-2; DNA: TGTGCCAGCAGCGAAACGGGACAGGCGACCGGGGAGCTGTTTTTT; CDR3: CASSETGQATGELFF
D: TRBD1; V: TRBV4-1; size: -; J: TRBJ1-5; DNA: TGCGCCAGCAGCCAATCCGAGACAGGGGGCCTTAATCAGCCCCAGCATTTT; CDR3: CASSQSETGGLNQPQHF
D: -; V: TRBV6-5; size: -; J: TRBJ2-7; DNA: TGTGCCAGCAGTTACACAGGTGAAACCTACGAGCAGTACTTC; CDR3: CASSYTGETYEQYF
D: -; V: TRBV7-2; size: few; J: TRBJ1-1; DNA: TGTGCCAGTACGGCTGGGATGAACACTGAAGCTTTCTTT; CDR3: CASTAGMNTEAFF
D: TRBD1; V: TRBV28; size: -; J: TRBJ2-7; DNA: TGTGCCAGCAGTACGCCGGGACAGGGCCGGCACGAGCAGTACTTC; CDR3: CASSTPGQGRHEQYF